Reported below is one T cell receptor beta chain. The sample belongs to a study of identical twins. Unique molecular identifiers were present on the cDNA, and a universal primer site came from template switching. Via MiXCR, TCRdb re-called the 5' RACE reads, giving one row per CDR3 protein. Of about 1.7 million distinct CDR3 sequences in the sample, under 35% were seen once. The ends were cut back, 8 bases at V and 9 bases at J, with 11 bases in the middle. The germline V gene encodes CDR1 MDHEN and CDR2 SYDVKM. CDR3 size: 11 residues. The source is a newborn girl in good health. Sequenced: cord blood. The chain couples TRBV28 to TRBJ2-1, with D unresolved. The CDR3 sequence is CASGVQFEQFF. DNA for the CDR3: TGTGCCAGCGGGGTACAGTTTGAGCAGTTCTTC.